This T cell receptor (beta chain) is from a study of T-cell reconstitution after alpha-beta-depleted transplantation in children. General observations from the study: Several hundred expanded graft clones reportedly were the source of alpha-beta T cells about two months after transplant. After transplant, high TCRbeta diversity at day 60 in some patients arose from surviving recipient T cells and thymic progenitors. Newly made T cells mostly supplied T-cell counts and diversity one year after transplant.

TCRbeta library construction was performed incorporating unique molecular identifiers. TCRdb re-derived calls from the PCR reads in MiXCR, one entry per CDR3 protein. The sample gives 490,000 or so distinct CDR3 sequences, roughly a tenth of which show up once; 2% is in the top ten. Germline V gene data show CDR1 as PRHDT and CDR2 as FYEKMQ (reference sequence). This CDR3 spans 13 amino acids. V lost 1 base and J 11 bases, leaving 14 bases between the germline ends. This clonotype was observed many times. Its antigen remains unknown. The sequenced sample was PBMCs, obtained before TCRalphabeta/CD19-depleted stem cell transplant. The chain couples TRBV13 to TRBJ1-1; D might be TRBD1 (5 bases). The source is a child aged 2-15 years with inherited bone marrow failure, due to receive a stem cell transplant. The CDR3 loop reads CASSLEARGGAFF. The DNA for the CDR3 is TGTGCCAGCAGCTTAGAGGCTAGGGGAGGGGCTTTCTTT.